The sequence of this TCR beta chain was determined in a study of Graves' ophthalmopathy and Graves' hyperthyroidism. Whole-study findings and limits: At 60% to 71% sensitivity and approximately 74% specificity, the model predicted progression of the ophthalmopathy. A 13-signature model separated ophthalmopathy from stable hyperthyroidism, almost 90% sensitivity, roughly 80% specificity. Blood also carried most expanded thyroid clonotypes exceeding 0.001 frequency.

Germline values: CDR1 SGHDT, CDR2 YYEEEE. Trimming left V 0 bases short and J 7 bases short, with 13 bases between. The CDR3 extends over 14 amino acids. This clonotype was picked up many times. The antigen is not known. RNA transcripts provided the template for amplifying TCR beta CDR3 regions. First-round RT-PCR with HTBI primers preceded a second-round multiplex PCR. Each CDR3 protein gets one entry after TCRdb re-called the multiplex PCR reads with MiXCR. This sample has around 400,000 distinct CDR3 sequences, with approximately 20% found just once. Reliance was placed on clinical symptoms, serum thyroxine, TRAb, thyroid ultrasound and orbital computed tomography for diagnosis.

This sequence was found in a woman between 18 and 30 years old with Graves' ophthalmopathy. The rearrangement links TRBV5-6 to TRBJ1-1; TRBD1 is a possible D gene (6 bases). Sequenced material: peripheral blood. CDR3 DNA: TGTGCCAGCAGCTTGGGGTCGGACAGTTTTGAAGCTTTCTTT. This translates into CASSLGSDSFEAFF.